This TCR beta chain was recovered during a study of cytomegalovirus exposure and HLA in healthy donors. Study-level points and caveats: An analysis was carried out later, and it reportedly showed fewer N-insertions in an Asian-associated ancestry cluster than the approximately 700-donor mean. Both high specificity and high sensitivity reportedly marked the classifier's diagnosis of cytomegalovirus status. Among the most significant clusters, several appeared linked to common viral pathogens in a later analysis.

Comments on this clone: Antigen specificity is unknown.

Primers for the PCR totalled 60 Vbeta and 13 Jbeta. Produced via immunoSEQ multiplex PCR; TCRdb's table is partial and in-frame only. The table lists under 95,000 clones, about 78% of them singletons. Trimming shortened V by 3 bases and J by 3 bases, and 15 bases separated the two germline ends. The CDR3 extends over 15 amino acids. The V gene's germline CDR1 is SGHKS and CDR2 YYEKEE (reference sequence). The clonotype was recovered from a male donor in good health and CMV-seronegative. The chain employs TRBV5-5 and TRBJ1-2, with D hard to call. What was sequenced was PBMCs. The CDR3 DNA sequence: TGTGCCAGCAGCTCGAGGGTAAAACCCTACTATGGCTACACCTTC. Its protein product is CASSSRVKPYYGYTF.